This TCR beta chain was observed in a study of shared clonotypes between healthy human individuals. Clones were read by immunoSEQ multiplex PCR, and TCRdb kept only the in-frame ones, dropping some. The sample consists of about 320,000 clones, roughly 91% of them appearing once. Germline CDR1 is MGHRA and CDR2 is YSYEKL. This CDR3 region has 14 residues. V dropped 4 bases and J dropped 4 bases, with 14 bases sitting between them. The receptor's source is a man aged 18 to 30 in good health. The J gene is TRBJ2-7, the V gene TRBV4-1; D perhaps matches TRBD2 (5 bases). Sequencing was performed on memory CD8+ T cells sorted from blood. As for subset: CD45RO+ cells pooled with CCR7-negative TemRA cells. In DNA form, the CDR3 reads TGCGCCAGCAGCCCCAAGCTCGGGGTATACGAGCAGTACTTC. Translating it yields CASSPKLGVYEQYF.